This T cell receptor beta chain was identified in a study of CD8+ T cells in alopecia areata. Extraction of RNA preceded its reverse transcription into cDNA, which served as the sequencing template. Data came from immunoSEQ multiplex PCR; TCRdb stores just in-frame clones and leaves some out. The sample consists of thousands of clones, around 60% of them appearing once. Specified treatment: oral pan-JAK inhibitor, 5-10 mg twice daily. Sampling of alopecia areata patients yielded lesional scalp punch biopsies as well as peripheral blood. A note on this clone: Its target is not known.

Germline V gives CDR1 MNHEY, CDR2 SMNVEV (reference sequence). The V gene end was trimmed by 4 bases and the J gene end by 6 bases; junction bases not matched to a gene: 5. This CDR3 region has 14 residues. Study-level results: The link between baseline CD8+ expansion and response remains uncertain with one nonresponder. There were also resident alphabeta T cells of normal skin sequenced in scalp samples.

The sample in question was skin, obtained at approximately week 34, from a patient treated with tofacitinib. V gene TRBV27 combines with J gene TRBJ2-7; 11 bases are a match to TRBD2. The TCR sequence derives from a human donor with alopecia areata. In nucleotides, the CDR3 is TGTGCCAGCAGTTCCGTAGCGGGGGGGCCCGAGCAGTACTTC. Protein sequence: CASSSVAGGPEQYF.